Each of the 5 T cell receptor beta chains below was sequenced from the same sample in a study of blood T cell repertoires in COVID-19. Libraries were prepared by immunoSEQ multiplex PCR; TCRdb keeps only in-frame clonotypes and omits some of them. The top ten hold more than 6.5% of the sample, which has 270,000 or so clones, around 83% seen once. Input material: PBMCs or T cells enriched from blood (not recorded which). The receptors here all came from a woman in her forties or fifties who had been exposed to COVID-19.

The chain links TRBV18 to TRBJ1-6; tentative D call: TRBD1 (6 bases). V lost 6 bases and J lost 8, with 11 bases in between. This CDR3 has 13 amino acids. From germline, CDR1 is KGHSH and CDR2 LQKENI. The CDR3 is CASSSDSYSPLHF. The CDR3, as DNA: TGTGCCAGCTCGTCGGACAGCTATTCACCCCTCCACTTT.

This chain connects TRBV2 to TRBJ1-4; D is possibly TRBD1 (6 bases). V gave up 4 bases and J gave up 7 bases, with 13 bases separating them. The CDR3 consists of 14 residues. From germline, CDR1 is SNHLY and CDR2 FYNNEI. The CDR3 region has the DNA TGTGCCAGCAGTGGCGACAGGATGACTGAAAAACTGTTTTTT. This codes for CASSGDRMTEKLFF.

This chain connects TRBV6-5 to TRBJ2-2; D perhaps matches TRBD2 (5 bases). V was shortened by 4 bases and J by 5 bases, with 17 bases between the two germline ends. From germline, CDR1 is MNHEY and CDR2 SVGAGI. This CDR3 comprises 16 residues. The CDR3 region is CASSSPTARRTGELFF. The CDR3 nucleotides are TGTGCCAGCAGTTCGCCGACCGCCAGGAGGACCGGGGAGCTGTTTTTT.

A single count supports this clone. The chain carries TRBV7-9 and TRBJ2-5, with 10 bases matching TRBD1. Germline CDR1 SEHNR, CDR2 FQNEAQ (reference sequence). With V trimmed by 3 bases and J by 5 bases, 12 bases remained unmatched. This CDR3 comprises 17 residues. In DNA, the CDR3 is TGTGCCAGCAGCTTGGCCACCGGGACAGGGGAGCGGGAGACCCAGTACTTC. The encoded protein is CASSLATGTGERETQYF.

The chain is built from TRBV3-1 (or the pseudogene TRBV3-2) and TRBJ2-7; 9 bases are shared with TRBD1. Germline trimming cut 4 bases from V and 4 bases from J; bases unmatched to any gene: 11. CDR1 LGHDT and CDR2 YNNKEL come from the germline V gene (reference sequence). This CDR3 has 16 residues. The CDR3 nucleotides read TGTGCCAGCAGCCCAGCCGGGACAGGGTACGAGTACGAGCAGTACTTC. Translated: CASSPAGTGYEYEQYF.